Included here is one T cell receptor (beta chain) sequence, with context. The data derive from a study of blood T cell repertoires in COVID-19. Study information: Material from acute and convalescent COVID-19 was sourced from the United States, Italy and Spain. The analysed material was cDNA or gDNA that came from T cells, B-cell-depleted T cells, or PBMCs.

In the study's own analysis: Estimated nucleated cell counts came from reference gene primer amplification. Profiled with immunoSEQ multiplex PCR; TCRdb holds only in-frame clones, not every one. That table furnishes V, J and clone size, whereas the DNA furnished D and trimming. This repertoire shows 85,000 to 95,000 clones, roughly 83% found once; its top ten account for about 25%. The CDR3 contains 12 residues. Trimming left V 5 bases short and J 6 bases short, with 8 bases between. CDR1 SEHNR and CDR2 FQNEAQ come from the germline V gene (reference sequence). The TCR originated in a human donor in a cohort sampled during active COVID-19. Sequences were obtained from peripheral blood. The chain couples TRBV7-9 to TRBJ2-1; no reliable D call. The CDR3 protein is CASSPTLNEQFF. The CDR3 DNA follows: TGTGCCAGCAGCCCCACTCTCAATGAGCAGTTCTTC.